Listed here is a single T cell receptor beta chain. The data derive from a study of blood T cell repertoires in COVID-19. Study overall: Both acute and convalescent COVID-19 samples were obtained from the United States, Italy and Spain.

How the authors handled the data: For nucleated cells, counts were estimated from reference gene primer amplification. Here immunoSEQ multiplex PCR was the method, and the copy in TCRdb shows in-frame clones only, minus some. The V and J calls and clone size were taken over from that table, and D and trimming were inferred from the DNA. The table records about 170,000 clones, more than 75% of them present only once. CDR1 is SGHRS and CDR2 is YFSETQ in the germline V gene. The germline V and J ends were trimmed by 4 bases and 1 base, with 12 bases remaining between them. CDR3 length equals 16 residues.

The clonotype was recovered from a man aged 18 to 29 with active or convalescent COVID-19. This rearrangement joins TRBV5-1 to TRBJ2-6, with D tentatively TRBD1 (6 bases). The sequenced material came from peripheral blood. The CDR3 DNA is TGCGCCAGCAGCGAGATGACAGGTTCTGGGGCCAACGTCCTGACTTTC. This encodes CASSEMTGSGANVLTF.